The next 23 T cell receptor beta chains were all read from a single sample in a study of T cells in Graves' hyperthyroidism and ophthalmopathy (dated by TCRdb to 2018 to 2020). The protocol used for the library was multiplex PCR. These reads were obtained on an Illumina HiSeq 2000. Amplification of TCR beta CDR3 regions was carried out from RNA transcripts. For the first round of RT-PCR on the TCR CDR3, the HTBI primer set was used together with the Qiagen OneStep RT-PCR kit. TCRdb reworked the public reads: Q25 trimming with fastp, MiXCR clone assembly, productive beta chains retained. CDR3 protein duplicates are merged, each entry listing the most common genes and DNA. In all, the sample holds approximately 600,000 distinct CDR3 sequences, and less than 25% of those were seen once. More than 30% of the sample belongs to the ten largest clones. The sample comprised blood. The receptors shown here come from a man younger than 40 with Graves' ophthalmopathy.

The genes are TRBV10-3 and TRBJ2-7; D ambiguous. CDR3 length: 12 residues. V lost 3 bases and J 6 bases, leaving 9 bases between the germline ends. Germline loops: CDR1 ENHRY, CDR2 SYGVKD. The CDR3 DNA follows: TGTGCCATCAGTGAACGGGTTGGCGAGCAGTACTTC. This translates into CAISERVGEQYF.

This clonotype was seen a single time. The CDR3 sequence: CSARTRTSLAQYF. The CDR3, as DNA: TGCAGTGCTAGAACTAGGACTAGCTTAGCGCAGTATTTT. The J gene is TRBJ2-3, the V gene TRBV20-1; 8 bases line up with TRBD2. This CDR3 has 13 residues. The V and J ends lost 2 bases and 10 bases, in that order; junction bases with no gene match: 8. The germline gives CDR1 DFQATT, CDR2 SNEGSKA (reference sequence).

A few counts support this clonotype. The V gene is TRBV9, the J gene TRBJ2-2; perhaps D is TRBD1 or TRBD2 (5 bases each). This CDR3 has 14 residues. Trimming took 7 bases from V and 5 from J, leaving 15 bases between them. CDR1 is SGDLS, CDR2 YYNGEE, per germline. The CDR3 here is CASRGPSLTGELFF. CDR3 DNA sequence: TGTGCCAGCCGGGGCCCTAGTTTGACCGGGGAGCTGTTTTTT.

V gene TRBV6-1 combines with J gene TRBJ1-1; perhaps TRBD1 as D (6 bases). The CDR3 is 14 residues long. Germline values: CDR1 MNHNS, CDR2 SASEGT. V dropped 7 bases and J dropped 7 bases, with 19 bases sitting between them. The CDR3 reads CASNQDRLGVEAFF. The CDR3 DNA sequence: TGTGCCAGCAACCAAGACAGGCTTGGAGTTGAAGCTTTCTTT.

This sequence joins TRBV13 and TRBJ2-3; no definite D call. V was pared by 0 bases and J by 9 bases, with 7 bases between. The germline gives CDR1 PRHDT, CDR2 FYEKMQ (reference sequence). The CDR3 spans 12 residues. CDR3 protein: CASSLGAATQYF. The DNA of the CDR3 is TGTGCCAGCAGCTTAGGGGCAGCCACGCAGTATTTT.

Only a few counts were recorded for this clonotype. The chain uses TRBV10-3 and TRBJ2-1; 12 nucleotides line up with TRBD1. V dropped 7 bases and J dropped 7; count of bases not matched to a gene: 8. This CDR3 is 15 amino acids long. Germline assignment: CDR1 ENHRY and CDR2 SYGVKD. For the CDR3, the DNA is TGTGCCATCAAAGGAAGGGACAGGGGGCGGAATGAGCAGTTCTTC. It is translated as CAIKGRDRGRNEQFF.

In its sample, this clonotype was seen a few times. The rearrangement links TRBV6-1 to TRBJ2-5, with 12 bases aligning to TRBD2. Germline lookup yields CDR1 MNHNS and CDR2 SASEGT. V lost 6 bases, J lost 4 bases, and 6 bases stayed unmatched. The CDR3 totals 15 residues. Written as DNA, the CDR3 is TGTGCCAGCAGCAAACTAGCGGGAGGAGGAGAGACCCAGTACTTC. Its protein product is CASSKLAGGGETQYF.

The chain uses TRBV6-1 and TRBJ2-1; the D is unclear. V lost 0 bases and J 11 bases, leaving 11 bases between the germline ends. CDR3 length: 13 residues. CDR1 and CDR2 (germline): MNHNS, SASEGT. The CDR3 DNA sequence: TGTGCCAGCAGTGAAGCGCCCCCTGGTAAGCAGTTCTTC. It is translated as CASSEAPPGKQFF.

This chain joins TRBV10-3 and TRBJ1-2; D unresolved. The CDR3 is made up of 11 amino acids. Germline loops: CDR1 ENHRY, CDR2 SYGVKD. Trimming cost V 3 bases and J 7 bases, with 6 bases left between them. DNA for the CDR3: TGTGCCATCAGTGACGGTAGTGGCTACACCTTC. Its protein product is CAISDGSGYTF.

The chain joins TRBV10-2 to TRBJ1-3, with D uncertain. Trimming shortened V by 0 bases and J by 4 bases, and 13 bases separated the two germline ends. Per the germline V gene, CDR1 is WSHSY and CDR2 is SAAADI. CDR3 size: 16 residues. CDR3: CASSESTPSPGNTIYF. The CDR3 DNA reads TGCGCCAGCAGTGAGTCGACTCCCTCACCGGGAAACACCATATATTTT.

In this sample, this clonotype turned up many times. V is TRBV18 and J is TRBJ1-1, with a weak D call TRBD1 (5 bases). The germline gives CDR1 KGHSH, CDR2 LQKENI. Trimming took off 0 bases at V and 1 base at J, with 9 bases between the two ends. The CDR3 consists of 15 residues. CDR3 protein: CASSPPGGGNTEAFF. The CDR3 DNA reads TGTGCCAGCTCACCACCTGGGGGGGGGAACACTGAAGCTTTCTTT.

This clonotype was seen at least ten times. CDR3 sequence reads: CASSQGGIMNTEAFF. In DNA, the CDR3 is TGTGCCAGCAGCCAAGGAGGGATAATGAACACTGAAGCTTTCTTT. V usage is TRBV14 and J usage is TRBJ1-1; no clear D. The CDR3 is 15 residues long. Germline V lookup: CDR1 SGHDN, CDR2 FVKESK. Trimming stripped 1 base from V and 0 bases from J, with 9 bases between.

This clonotype has a handful of counts. The chain is built from TRBV6-1 and TRBJ2-7; D is ambiguous. The V and J ends lost 4 bases and 2 bases respectively, with 18 bases between them. The CDR3 runs 16 residues. Germline-derived CDR1 and CDR2 are MNHNS and SASEGT. As DNA, the CDR3 is TGTGCCAGCAGTGCCCTCGGAGCGACCAACACCTACGAGCAGTACTTC. This codes for CASSALGATNTYEQYF.

This clonotype was counted between two and nine times. The V call is TRBV2, the J call TRBJ1-2; maybe TRBD1 (6 bases). V was clipped by 7 bases and J by 4 bases, with 19 bases between them. Germline V gene data show CDR1 as SNHLY and CDR2 as FYNNEI. This CDR3 spans 15 amino acids. CDR3 coding DNA: TGTGCCAGCATGACGCCGGACAGTATTTCCTATGGCTACACCTTC. Encoded protein: CASMTPDSISYGYTF.

This clonotype has ten or more counts. The rearrangement links TRBV6-1 to TRBJ2-5; TRBD1 matches 12 bases. CDR1 and CDR2 from the germline V gene are MNHNS and SASEGT. This CDR3 comprises 15 residues. The V segment lost 6 bases and the J segment 2 bases; nucleotides outside the gene matches: 4. The CDR3 DNA is TGTGCCAGCAGACCGGGACAGGGGGCGCAAGAGACCCAGTACTTC. Its protein is CASRPGQGAQETQYF.

This clonotype has more than one count but fewer than ten. This rearrangement joins TRBV28 to TRBJ2-7, with D perhaps matching TRBD1 (5 bases). This CDR3 spans 16 amino acids. Germline loops: CDR1 MDHEN, CDR2 SYDVKM. With 6 bases removed from V and 4 bases from J, the gap between germline ends came to 22 bases. For the CDR3, the DNA is TGTGCCAGCAGATCGAGACAGCACCCCGATTGGTACGAGCAGTACTTC. Amino acid sequence: CASRSRQHPDWYEQYF.

This clonotype has a count of ten or more. The chain couples TRBV3-1 to TRBJ1-5; tentatively, D is TRBD1 (5 bases). Germline V gene sequence: CDR1 LGHDT, CDR2 YNNKEL (reference sequence). The CDR3 is 14 amino acids. V lost 1 base and J 6 bases, leaving 10 bases between the germline ends. The CDR3 DNA follows: TGTGCCAGCAGCCAAGGGGTGGGACTTCAGCCCCAGCATTTT. Translating it yields CASSQGVGLQPQHF.

This clonotype was seen at least ten times. This rearrangement joins TRBV30 to TRBJ2-1; tentatively, D is TRBD1 or TRBD2 (5 bases each). There are 14 residues in the CDR3. V was shortened by 4 bases and J by 5 bases, with 15 bases between the two germline ends. Germline assignment: CDR1 GTSNPN and CDR2 SVGIG (reference sequence). The DNA for the CDR3 is TGTGCCTGGACAGGGCTTACAGCGGACAATGAGCAGTTCTTC. Amino acid sequence: CAWTGLTADNEQFF.

In this sample, this clonotype turned up a few times. V gene TRBV5-6 combines with J gene TRBJ1-5; a weak D match, TRBD1 (5 bases). Germline V gene data show CDR1 as SGHDT and CDR2 as YYEEEE. This CDR3 has 13 residues. V was pared by 1 base and J by 7 bases, with 9 bases between. The CDR3 sequence: CASSLYQGQPQHF. In nucleotides, the CDR3 is TGTGCCAGCAGCTTGTATCAGGGACAGCCCCAGCATTTT.

This clonotype appeared a few times. The CDR3 sequence: CASSQPGQGEAFF. The CDR3 DNA reads as TGCGCCAGCAGCCAGCCGGGACAGGGGGAAGCTTTCTTT. The J gene is TRBJ1-1, the V gene TRBV4-1, with 10 bases identical to TRBD1. Trimming took 3 bases from V and 8 from J; bases not matched to a gene: 3. CDR1 and CDR2 from the germline V gene are MGHRA and YSYEKL. The CDR3 spans 13 residues.

This clonotype has just one count. A single base separates this from a much larger clone, so it may be a read error. The V gene is TRBV6-2 or TRBV6-3, the J gene TRBJ2-1, with D possibly matching TRBD2 (5 bases). This CDR3 comprises 16 residues. From germline, CDR1 is MNHEY and CDR2 SVGEGT. Trimming left V 6 bases short and J 10 bases short, with 25 bases between. The CDR3 nucleotides are TGTGCCAGCAGCGCAATCCCGACTACGCTGGGGTACGAGCAGTTCTTC. Protein sequence: CASSAIPTTLGYEQFF.

There are many counts of this clonotype. The chain links TRBV2 to TRBJ1-5; 9 positions agree with TRBD1. Unmatched junction bases numbered 5, after V lost 6 bases and J lost 5 bases. The CDR3 has 14 residues. CDR1 and CDR2 (germline): SNHLY, FYNNEI. The CDR3 nucleotides are TGTGCCAGCAGACAGGGGGCTATGGATCAGCCCCAGCATTTT. It codes for CASRQGAMDQPQHF.

The chain uses TRBV20-1 and TRBJ2-5, with 8 bases identical to TRBD1. Germline loops: CDR1 DFQATT, CDR2 SNEGSKA (reference sequence). The CDR3 runs 15 residues. V dropped 3 bases and J dropped 5; count of bases not matched to a gene: 11. The CDR3 region is CSASPPDRDRETQYF. CDR3 coding DNA: TGCAGTGCTAGCCCCCCGGACAGGGATAGGGAGACCCAGTACTTC.